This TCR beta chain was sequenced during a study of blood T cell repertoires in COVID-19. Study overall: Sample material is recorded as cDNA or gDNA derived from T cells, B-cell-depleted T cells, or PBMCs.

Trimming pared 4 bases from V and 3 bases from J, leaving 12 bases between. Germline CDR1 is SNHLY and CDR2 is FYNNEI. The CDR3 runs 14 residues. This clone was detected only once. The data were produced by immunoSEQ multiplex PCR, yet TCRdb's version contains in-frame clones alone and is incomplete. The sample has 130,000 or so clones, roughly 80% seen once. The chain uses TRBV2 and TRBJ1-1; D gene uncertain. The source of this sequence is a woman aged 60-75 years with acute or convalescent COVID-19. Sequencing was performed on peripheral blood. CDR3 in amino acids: CASSASRGYTEAFF. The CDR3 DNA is TGTGCCAGCAGTGCGTCCCGAGGGTACACTGAAGCTTTCTTT.